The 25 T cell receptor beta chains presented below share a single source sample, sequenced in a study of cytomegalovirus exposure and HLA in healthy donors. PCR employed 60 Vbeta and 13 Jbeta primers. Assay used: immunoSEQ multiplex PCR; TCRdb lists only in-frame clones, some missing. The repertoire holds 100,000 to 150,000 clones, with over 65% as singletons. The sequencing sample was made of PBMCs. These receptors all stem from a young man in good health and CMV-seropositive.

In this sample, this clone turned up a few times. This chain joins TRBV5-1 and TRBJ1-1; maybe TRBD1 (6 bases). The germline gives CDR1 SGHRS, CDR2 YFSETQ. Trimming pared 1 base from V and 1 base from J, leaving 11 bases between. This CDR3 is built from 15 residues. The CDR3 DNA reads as TGCGCCAGCAGCTTGATGCAGGGGACGAACACTGAAGCTTTCTTT. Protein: CASSLMQGTNTEAFF.

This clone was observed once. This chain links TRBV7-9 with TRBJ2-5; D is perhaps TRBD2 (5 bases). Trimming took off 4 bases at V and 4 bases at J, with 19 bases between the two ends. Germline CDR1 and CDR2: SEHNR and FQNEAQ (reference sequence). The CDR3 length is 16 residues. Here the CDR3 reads CASSSGSGYSRETQYF. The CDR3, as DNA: TGTGCCAGCAGCTCCGGAAGCGGTTATTCCAGAGAGACCCAGTACTTC. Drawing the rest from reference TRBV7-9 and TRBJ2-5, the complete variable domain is DTGVSQNPRHKITKRGQNVTFRCDPISEHNRLYWYRQTLGQGPEFLTYFQNEAQLEKSRLLSDRFSAERPKGSFSTLEIQRTEQGDSAMYLCASSSGSGYSRETQYFGPGTRLLVL.

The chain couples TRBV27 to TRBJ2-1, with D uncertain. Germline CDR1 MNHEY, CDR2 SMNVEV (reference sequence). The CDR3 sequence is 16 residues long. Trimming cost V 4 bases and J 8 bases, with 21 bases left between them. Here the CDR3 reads CASSSTRPQVQYEQFF. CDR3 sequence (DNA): TGTGCCAGCAGTTCCACCCGGCCGCAGGTCCAGTATGAGCAGTTCTTC.

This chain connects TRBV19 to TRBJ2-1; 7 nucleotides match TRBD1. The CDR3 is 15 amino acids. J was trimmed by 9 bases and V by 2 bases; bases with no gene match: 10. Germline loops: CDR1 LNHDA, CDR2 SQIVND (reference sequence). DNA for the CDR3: TGTGCCAGTAGTATAAAAAGGGGGCGGTTCGGTGAGCAGTTCTTC. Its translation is CASSIKRGRFGEQFF.

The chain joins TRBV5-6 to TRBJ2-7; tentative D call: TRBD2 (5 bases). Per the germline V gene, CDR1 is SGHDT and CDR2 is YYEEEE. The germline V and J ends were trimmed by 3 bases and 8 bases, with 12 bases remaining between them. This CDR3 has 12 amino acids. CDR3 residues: CASSWGSGQQYF. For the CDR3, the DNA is TGTGCCAGCAGCTGGGGAAGCGGACAGCAGTACTTC. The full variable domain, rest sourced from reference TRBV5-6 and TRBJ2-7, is DAGVTQSPTHLIKTRGQQVTLRCSPKSGHDTVSWYQQALGQGPQFIFQYYEEEERQRGNFPDRFSGHQFPNYSSELNVNALLLGDSALYLCASSWGSGQQYFGPGTRLTVT.

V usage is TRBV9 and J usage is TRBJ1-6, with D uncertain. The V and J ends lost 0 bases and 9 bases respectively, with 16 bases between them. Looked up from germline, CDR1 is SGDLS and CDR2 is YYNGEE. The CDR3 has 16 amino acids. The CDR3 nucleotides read TGTGCCAGCAGCGTAGAGTCAGGCCTACGGGGTTCACCCCTCCACTTT. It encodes CASSVESGLRGSPLHF.

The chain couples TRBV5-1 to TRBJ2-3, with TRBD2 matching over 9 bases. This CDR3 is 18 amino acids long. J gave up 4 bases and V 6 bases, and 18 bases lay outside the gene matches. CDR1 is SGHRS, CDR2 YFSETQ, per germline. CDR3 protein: CASNQAGGLSRVADTQYF. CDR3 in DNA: TGCGCCAGCAACCAGGCGGGGGGGCTTTCCCGCGTGGCAGATACGCAGTATTTT.

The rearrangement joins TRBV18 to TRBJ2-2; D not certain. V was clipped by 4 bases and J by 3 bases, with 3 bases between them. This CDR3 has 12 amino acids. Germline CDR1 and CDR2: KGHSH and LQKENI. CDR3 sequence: CASSLDTGELFF. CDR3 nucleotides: TGTGCCAGCTCACTCGACACCGGGGAGCTGTTTTTT.

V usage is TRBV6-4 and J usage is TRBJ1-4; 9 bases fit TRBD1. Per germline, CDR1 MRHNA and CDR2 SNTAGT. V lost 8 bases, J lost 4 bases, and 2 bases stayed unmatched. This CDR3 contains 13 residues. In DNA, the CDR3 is TGTGCCAGCCCGGGACAGGGTAATGAAAAACTGTTTTTT. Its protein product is CASPGQGNEKLFF.

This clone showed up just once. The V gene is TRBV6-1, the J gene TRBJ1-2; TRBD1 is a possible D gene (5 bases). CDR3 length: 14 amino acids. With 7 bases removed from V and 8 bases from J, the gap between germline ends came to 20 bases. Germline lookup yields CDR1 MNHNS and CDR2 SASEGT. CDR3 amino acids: CASTPGLGERGYTF. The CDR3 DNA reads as TGTGCCAGCACCCCGGGACTGGGAGAAAGGGGCTACACCTTC.

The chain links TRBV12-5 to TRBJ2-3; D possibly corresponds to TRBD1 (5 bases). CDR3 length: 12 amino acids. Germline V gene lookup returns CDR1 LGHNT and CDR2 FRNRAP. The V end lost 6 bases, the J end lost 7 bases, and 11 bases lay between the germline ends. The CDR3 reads CASGNSGNTQYF. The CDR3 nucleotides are TGTGCTAGTGGGAACTCAGGGAATACGCAGTATTTT.

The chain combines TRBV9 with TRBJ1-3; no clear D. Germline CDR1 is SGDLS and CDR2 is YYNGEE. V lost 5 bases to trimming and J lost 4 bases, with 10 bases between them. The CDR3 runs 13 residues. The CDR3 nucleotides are TGTGCCAGCAGTGCAGGATGGGGAAACACCATATATTTT. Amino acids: CASSAGWGNTIYF.

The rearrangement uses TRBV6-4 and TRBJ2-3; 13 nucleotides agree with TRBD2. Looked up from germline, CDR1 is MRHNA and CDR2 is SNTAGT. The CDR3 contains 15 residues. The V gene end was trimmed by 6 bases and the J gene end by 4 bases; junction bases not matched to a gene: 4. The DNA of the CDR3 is TGTGCCAGCAGCCCGACTAGCGGGGGGCCAGATACGCAGTATTTT. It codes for CASSPTSGGPDTQYF.

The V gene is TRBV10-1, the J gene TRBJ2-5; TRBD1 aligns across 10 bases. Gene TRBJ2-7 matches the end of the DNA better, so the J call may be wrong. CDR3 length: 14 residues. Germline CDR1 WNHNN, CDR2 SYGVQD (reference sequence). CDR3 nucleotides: TGCGCCAGCAGAGGGACAGGGGTCTACTACGAGCAGTACTTC. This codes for CASRGTGVYYEQYF.

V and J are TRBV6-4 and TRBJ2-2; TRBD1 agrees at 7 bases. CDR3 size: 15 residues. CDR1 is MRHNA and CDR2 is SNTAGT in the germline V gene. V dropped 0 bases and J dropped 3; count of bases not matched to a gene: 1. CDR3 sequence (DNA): TGTGCCAGCAGTGACTCTGGGACAGACACCGGGGAGCTGTTTTTT. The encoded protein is CASSDSGTDTGELFF.

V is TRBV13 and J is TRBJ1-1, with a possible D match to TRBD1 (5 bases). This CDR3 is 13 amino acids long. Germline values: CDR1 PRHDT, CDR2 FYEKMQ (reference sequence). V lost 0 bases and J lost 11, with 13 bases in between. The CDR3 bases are TGTGCCAGCAGCTTAGGGGCTATACGGGGGGCTTTCTTT. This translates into CASSLGAIRGAFF.

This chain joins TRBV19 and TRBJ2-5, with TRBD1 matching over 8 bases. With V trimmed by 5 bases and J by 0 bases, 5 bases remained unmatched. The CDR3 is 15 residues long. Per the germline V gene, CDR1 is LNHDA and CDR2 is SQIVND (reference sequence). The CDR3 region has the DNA TGTGCCAGTAGTGCCGGACAGGGAAACCAAGAGACCCAGTACTTC. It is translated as CASSAGQGNQETQYF.

CDR3 DNA sequence: TGTGCCAGCAGCGGACCTTCGGGAGGTTTCTATGGCTACACCTTC. This gives the protein CASSGPSGGFYGYTF. The chain couples TRBV9 to TRBJ1-2; D ambiguous. V dropped 3 bases and J dropped 4 bases, with 16 bases sitting between them. Per the germline V gene, CDR1 is SGDLS and CDR2 is YYNGEE. This CDR3 is 15 amino acids long.

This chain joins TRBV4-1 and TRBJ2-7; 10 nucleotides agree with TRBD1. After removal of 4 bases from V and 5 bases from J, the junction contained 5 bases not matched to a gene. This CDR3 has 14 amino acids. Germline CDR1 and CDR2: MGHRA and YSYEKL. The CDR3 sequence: CASSLSGTGDEQYF. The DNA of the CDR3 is TGCGCCAGCAGCCTTTCCGGGACAGGGGACGAGCAGTACTTC.

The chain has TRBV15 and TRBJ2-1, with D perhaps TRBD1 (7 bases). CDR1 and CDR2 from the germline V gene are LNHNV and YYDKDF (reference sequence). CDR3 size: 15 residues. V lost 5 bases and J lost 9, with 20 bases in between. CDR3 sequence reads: CATSPAGLQGGEQFF. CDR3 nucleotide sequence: TGTGCCACCAGCCCGGCAGGACTCCAGGGGGGTGAGCAGTTCTTC.

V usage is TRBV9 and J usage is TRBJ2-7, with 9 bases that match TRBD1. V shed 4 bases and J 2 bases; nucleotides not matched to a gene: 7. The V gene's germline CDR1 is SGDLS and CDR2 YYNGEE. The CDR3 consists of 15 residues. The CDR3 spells CASSNGTGPTYEQYF. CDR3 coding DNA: TGTGCCAGCAGCAATGGGACAGGGCCCACCTACGAGCAGTACTTC.

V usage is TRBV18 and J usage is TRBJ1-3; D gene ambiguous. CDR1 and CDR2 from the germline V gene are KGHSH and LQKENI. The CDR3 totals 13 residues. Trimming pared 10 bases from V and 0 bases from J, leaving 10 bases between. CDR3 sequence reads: CATLAGSGNTIYF. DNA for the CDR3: TGTGCCACCTTGGCGGGCTCTGGAAACACCATATATTTT.

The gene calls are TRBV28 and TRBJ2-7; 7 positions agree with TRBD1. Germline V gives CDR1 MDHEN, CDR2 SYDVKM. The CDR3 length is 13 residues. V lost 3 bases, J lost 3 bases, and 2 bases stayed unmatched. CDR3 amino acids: CASSFRDSYEQYF. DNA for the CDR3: TGTGCCAGCAGTTTCCGGGACAGCTACGAGCAGTACTTC.

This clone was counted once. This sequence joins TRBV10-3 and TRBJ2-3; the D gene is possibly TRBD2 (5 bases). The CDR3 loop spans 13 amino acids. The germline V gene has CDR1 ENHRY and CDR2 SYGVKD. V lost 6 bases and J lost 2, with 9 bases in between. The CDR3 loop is CAIRDLNTDTQYF. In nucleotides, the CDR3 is TGTGCCATCAGGGACTTGAACACAGATACGCAGTATTTT.

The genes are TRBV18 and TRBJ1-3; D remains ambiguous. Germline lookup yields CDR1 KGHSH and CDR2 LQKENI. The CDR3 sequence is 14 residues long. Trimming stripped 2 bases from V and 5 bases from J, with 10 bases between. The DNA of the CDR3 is TGTGCCAGCTCACCAAGTGGCGACAGAAACACCATATATTTT. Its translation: CASSPSGDRNTIYF.